The rows below give T cell receptor beta chains drawn from one sample of a study of cytomegalovirus exposure and HLA in healthy donors. Clones were read by immunoSEQ multiplex PCR, and TCRdb kept only the in-frame ones, dropping some. The sample lists 150,000 or so clones; 70% were seen once. Sequenced material: PBMCs. Receptor source: a woman between 55 and 75 years old in good health and CMV-seropositive. Each CDR3 is given with its conserved first and last residue. The order of the fields is clone size, J gene, D gene, V gene, CDR3 DNA, CDR3 protein. D genes are given only for firm matches. The size of a clone is reported for some rows only, either as once, few or many, or as a class for expanded clones.

few,TRBJ1-2,TRBD1,TRBV27,TGTGCCAGCAGTCTGTACCGGACAGGGGGCTACGGCTACACCTTC,CASSLYRTGGYGYTF
-,TRBJ2-7,-,TRBV7-2,TGTGCCAGCAGCTTCGGGGTTCGGGAGCAGTACTTC,CASSFGVREQYF
-,TRBJ1-5,TRBD1,TRBV2,TGTGCCAGCAGTGCGACAGGGAGGCCTTCTCAGCCCCAGCATTTT,CASSATGRPSQPQHF
-,TRBJ2-5,-,TRBV5-6,TGTGCCAGCAGCAGGACAGATGGACGGGAGACCCAGTACTTC,CASSRTDGRETQYF
-,TRBJ2-2,-,TRBV9,TGTGCCAGCAGCGGTACAGGGGCGGGGGGGGAGCTGTTTTTT,CASSGTGAGGELFF
-,TRBJ2-1,TRBD2,TRBV11-1,TGTGCCAGCAGCTTACACGCTAGCGGGAGGGCCAGCTACAATGAGCAGTTCTTC,CASSLHASGRASYNEQFF
-,TRBJ1-2,TRBD1,TRBV28,TGTGCCAGCAGTTCGCCTCCGGGACAGGGGGCTAACTATGGCTACACCTTC,CASSSPPGQGANYGYTF
-,TRBJ1-1,-,TRBV29-1,TGCAGCGTTGGGTCGGACACTGAAGCTTTCTTT,CSVGSDTEAFF
few,TRBJ2-5,-,TRBV28,TGTGCCAGCAGTTTATCCGGGGTGGAGACCCAGTACTTC,CASSLSGVETQYF
few,TRBJ1-5,-,TRBV27,TGTGCCAGCAGTTCTTCAGGGGTTTTTAGCAATCAGCCCCAGCATTTT,CASSSSGVFSNQPQHF
-,TRBJ2-7,TRBD1,TRBV28,TGTGCCACCCGTGGAGCAGGGGGTGGAAACTACGAGCAGTACTTC,CATRGAGGGNYEQYF
-,TRBJ2-5,TRBD2,TRBV9,TGTGCCAGCAGCGATAGCGGGATGCAGGAGACCCAGTACTTC,CASSDSGMQETQYF
-,TRBJ1-5,-,TRBV5-4,TGTGCCAGCAGCTTGGGGGGTAGAGCGGGCAATCAGCCCCAGCATTTT,CASSLGGRAGNQPQHF
few,TRBJ1-1,TRBD1,TRBV29-1,TGCAGCATAGTACAGGGGGCAAGGGGCACTGAAGCTTTCTTT,CSIVQGARGTEAFF
-,TRBJ2-7,-,TRBV30,TGTGCCTGTCCTTACAGGGGAGGCGAGCAGTACTTC,CACPYRGGEQYF
few,TRBJ1-3,TRBD1,TRBV13,TGTGCCAGCAGCTTAGGCCTGGGGACAGGAGGAAACACCATATATTTT,CASSLGLGTGGNTIYF
-,TRBJ1-2,-,TRBV28,TGTGCCAGCAGTTTATGGGGGGGAAGAGGTAATGGCTACACCTTC,CASSLWGGRGNGYTF
once,TRBJ2-3,TRBD2,TRBV10-3,TGTGCCATCAGTGAGGTTGGCGCGGGAGCCACAGATACGCAGTATTTT,CAISEVGAGATDTQYF
-,TRBJ1-1,-,TRBV18,TGTGCCAGCTCACCCAACAGGAACACTGAAGCTTTCTTT,CASSPNRNTEAFF
-,TRBJ1-1,-,TRBV29-1,TGCAGCGTTGTGGGGGGGCGGTTAGAAGCTTTCTTT,CSVVGGRLEAFF
-,TRBJ2-7,TRBD1,TRBV7-9,TGTGCCAGCAGCGGGGACAGGGGTCCTGCCTACGAGCAGTACTTC,CASSGDRGPAYEQYF
-,TRBJ2-5,-,TRBV10-3,TGTGCCATCAGTCTGGGGGGGGGCCCCCAAGAGACCCAGTACTTC,CAISLGGGPQETQYF